This TCR beta chain stems from a study of STAT5B mutations in CD4+ large granular lymphocyte leukemia. Per the authors' pipeline: Productive clonotypes were detectable down to 2.59 x 10-5 frequency. TCRdb keeps only in-frame clones here, not all; method: immunoSEQ multiplex PCR. V, J and clone size are taken as reported in that table, and D and trimming were inferred from the DNA itself. Counted here are approximately 30,000 clones, about 77% occurring once; the ten biggest clones make up roughly 2%. CDR1 is GTSNPN, CDR2 SVGIG, per germline (reference sequence). The CDR3 is made up of 13 amino acids. V was clipped by 2 bases and J by 14 bases; unmatched bases: 14.

The chain carries TRBV30 and TRBJ1-2; the match to TRBD1 covers 7 bases. Sequencing used CD4+ T cells from blood buffy coats. The receptor was derived from a human donor in good health. The CDR3 DNA follows: TGTGCCTGGAGTCCTCAGGGGGGAACCCGGAGAACCTTC. Protein: CAWSPQGGTRRTF. Full variable domain (outside the CDR3, taken from reference TRBV30 and TRBJ1-2): SQTIHQWPATLVQPVGSPLSLECTVEGTSNPNLYWYRQAAGRGLQLLFYSVGIGQISSEVPQNLSASRPQDRQFILSSKKLLLSDSGFYLCAWSPQGGTRRTFGSGTRLTVV.